This is a list of T cell receptor beta chains from one sample in a study of T cell responses to AZD1222 COVID-19 vaccine. Some clones are missing from TCRdb's copy, which holds only in-frame ones; the method was immunoSEQ multiplex PCR. The table has approximately 160,000 clones, about 91% seen once. This material consisted of peripheral blood, taken on day 0 of AZD1222 vaccination. Receptor source: an adult in good health. The CDR3 runs from the conserved cysteine through the conserved F or W. D genes are given only for firm matches. The size of a clone is reported for some rows only, either as once, few or many, or as a class for expanded clones.

TRBJ1-1,TRBV25-1,-,-,13,TGTGCCAGCAGTGTAGGGGGGCAGCTTGAAGCTTTCTTT,CASSVGGQLEAFF
TRBJ1-2,TRBV7-9,-,-,14,TGTGCCAGCAGCTTAGCGCTCACGGGCTATGGCTACACCTTC,CASSLALTGYGYTF
TRBJ2-3,TRBV9,-,-,14,TGTGCCAGCAGCGTTAGGACAGTAGAAGATACGCAGTATTTT,CASSVRTVEDTQYF
TRBJ1-2,TRBV20-1,-,-,10,TGCAGTGCCGGCTACTATGGCTACACCTTC,CSAGYYGYTF
TRBJ1-2,TRBV6-5,once,TRBD1,14,TGTGCCACCAACCTCCGGGACAGGGTCTATGGCTACACCTTC,CATNLRDRVYGYTF
TRBJ2-5,TRBV2,-,TRBD2,13,TGTGCCAGCAGACGGACTAGGCAAGAGACCCAGTACTTC,CASRRTRQETQYF
TRBJ2-3,TRBV5-4,-,-,16,TGTGCCAGCAGCTTGGAGGGCGCAAGGTTTACAGATACGCAGTATTTT,CASSLEGARFTDTQYF
TRBJ2-1,TRBV5-4,once,-,17,TGTGCCAGCAGCTCACCCTGGGGGGGCTCGGGCTACAATGAGCAGTTCTTC,CASSSPWGGSGYNEQFF
TRBJ2-7,TRBV27,few,-,15,TGTGCCAGCAGTCCGGGACAAGCCAGCTCCTACGAGCAGTACTTC,CASSPGQASSYEQYF
TRBJ2-1,TRBV10-3,once,-,14,TGTGCCATCAGACCGGGGTCCGGGGGTGGTGAGCAGTTCTTC,CAIRPGSGGGEQFF
TRBJ1-6,TRBV18,few,-,15,TGTGCCAGCTCACCCGGAAGCTCCTATAATTCACCCCTCCACTTT,CASSPGSSYNSPLHF
TRBJ2-7,TRBV4-3,-,-,16,TGCGCCAGCAGCCAAGATTTCCCAGGTGCCCCCTACGAGCAGTACTTC,CASSQDFPGAPYEQYF
TRBJ1-3,TRBV6-5,-,TRBD1,14,TGTGCCAGCAGTTGGACAGGGTCTGGAAACACCATATATTTT,CASSWTGSGNTIYF
TRBJ2-7,TRBV6-5,-,TRBD1,12,TGTGCCAGCAGGAAGGGGGCTAATGAGCAGTACTTC,CASRKGANEQYF
TRBJ2-6,TRBV27,-,-,17,TGTGCCAGCAGTTTAGGGCAGGGTGGCAAAGGGGCCAACGTCCTGACTTTC,CASSLGQGGKGANVLTF
TRBJ2-3,TRBV19,-,-,14,TGTGCCAGTAGTATTCGGGCAGGGCCAGATACGCAGTATTTT,CASSIRAGPDTQYF
TRBJ1-1,TRBV29-1,-,TRBD1,13,TGCAGCGTTGAAGCTCGACAGGGGGCCCGGGCTTTCTTT,CSVEARQGARAFF
TRBJ1-5,TRBV19,-,-,14,TGTGCCAGTAGTATAGGAGGAAGCAATCAGCCCCAGCATTTT,CASSIGGSNQPQHF
TRBJ2-6,TRBV19,-,-,14,TGTGCCACACTCCATACCTCTGGGGCCAACGTCCTGACTTTC,CATLHTSGANVLTF
TRBJ1-1,TRBV6-5,-,-,14,TGTGCCAGCAGCGCCGGACGGAGAAACACTGAAGCTTTCTTT,CASSAGRRNTEAFF
TRBJ2-7,TRBV6-6,-,-,12,TGTGCCAGCAATGGGCAGGGCAACGAGCAGTACTTC,CASNGQGNEQYF
TRBJ1-4,TRBV6-5,-,TRBD1,14,TGTGCCAGCAGCCTACAGGGGATTAATGAAAAACTGTTTTTT,CASSLQGINEKLFF
TRBJ1-1,TRBV5-1,-,TRBD1,16,TGCGCCAGCAGCCCACTACAGGGACAGCGGAACACTGAAGCTTTCTTT,CASSPLQGQRNTEAFF
TRBJ2-7,TRBV28,-,-,13,TGTGCCAGCAGTTCAAACAGGGTAAGGGAGCAGTACTTC,CASSSNRVREQYF
TRBJ2-7,TRBV29-1,-,TRBD2,13,TGCAGCGTGGGACTAGCGGGATCCTACGAGCAGTACTTC,CSVGLAGSYEQYF
TRBJ2-7,TRBV7-9,-,TRBD1,15,TGTGCCAGCAGCAGCGGGCAGGGGGCTATCTACGAGCAGTACTTC,CASSSGQGAIYEQYF
TRBJ1-2,TRBV30,-,-,13,TGTGCCTGGAGTGTACTAACAGGCTATGGCTACACCTTC,CAWSVLTGYGYTF
TRBJ2-5,TRBV9,-,-,18,TGTGCCAGCAGCGTAGCCCCAGTGGGCGGGATGGGCCCTGAGACCCAGTACTTC,CASSVAPVGGMGPETQYF
TRBJ2-4,TRBV2,-,TRBD1,14,TGTGCCAGCAGGGGACAGGGATACAAAAACATTCAGTACTTC,CASRGQGYKNIQYF
TRBJ1-5,TRBV7-8,-,TRBD1,15,TGTGCCAGCATCCAAGGGCGGGACAGGGGTCAGCCCCAGCATTTT,CASIQGRDRGQPQHF
TRBJ1-4,TRBV4-3,-,-,15,TGCGCCAGCAGCCAGGCCGGGGGGGGGAATGAAAAACTGTTTTTT,CASSQAGGGNEKLFF
TRBJ1-4,TRBV2,-,TRBD1,15,TGTGCCAGCAGATCGGACAGGGGGCTGAAGGAAAAACTGTTTTTT,CASRSDRGLKEKLFF
TRBJ2-1,TRBV5-6,-,-,13,TGTGCCAGCAGCTTGTGGCGGGATGGTGAGCAGTTCTTC,CASSLWRDGEQFF
TRBJ1-3,TRBV11-3,-,-,17,TGTGCCAGCAGCTTAATGTTTGGACAGAGCTCTGGAAACACCATATATTTT,CASSLMFGQSSGNTIYF
TRBJ2-3,TRBV4-2,once,TRBD2,15,TGTGCCAGCAGCCAAGTCGGGCGGGAGACAGATACGCAGTATTTT,CASSQVGRETDTQYF
TRBJ1-1,TRBV7-5,-,-,13,TGTGCCAGAAGCTACCGACAGCTCTCTAAAGCTTTCTTT,CARSYRQLSKAFF
TRBJ2-1,TRBV10-3,once,-,13,TGTGCCATCAGTGAGTGGGGGGCTAATGAGCAGTTCTTC,CAISEWGANEQFF
TRBJ1-5,TRBV28,-,-,15,TGTGCCAGCAGACGTTCAGCTTATAGCAATCAGCCCCAGCATTTT,CASRRSAYSNQPQHF
TRBJ2-1,TRBV27,-,-,13,TGTGCCAGCAGTTTAGGGCTGTACAATGAGCAGTTCTTC,CASSLGLYNEQFF
TRBJ1-1,TRBV7-9,-,TRBD1,14,TGTGCCAGCAACTCGGACAGGACGAACACTGAAGCTTTCTTT,CASNSDRTNTEAFF
TRBJ2-3,TRBV5-1,-,-,15,TGCGCCAGCAGCTTGGCCGCAGGGACGGTCGATACGCAGTATTTT,CASSLAAGTVDTQYF
TRBJ1-1,TRBV4-2,once,-,16,TGTGCCAGCAGCCAAGTAGCCGGGCGCCAGGACACTGAGACTTTCTTT,CASSQVAGRQDTETFF
TRBJ2-1,TRBV4-1,-,TRBD2,15,TGCGCCAGCAGCACCCGACTGGGGGGGTTCAATGAGCAGTTCTTC,CASSTRLGGFNEQFF
TRBJ1-2,TRBV6-1,-,-,14,TGTGCCAGCAGTGATTTTTCAGGATGGGCTGGCTACACCTTC,CASSDFSGWAGYTF
TRBJ1-4,TRBV4-3,-,-,13,TGCGCCAGCAGCCAATTCCTTTATGAAAAACTGTTTTTT,CASSQFLYEKLFF
TRBJ1-1,TRBV30,-,-,16,TGTGCCTGGAGTGTACGGACTGTTCCTATGAACACTGAAGCTTTCTTT,CAWSVRTVPMNTEAFF